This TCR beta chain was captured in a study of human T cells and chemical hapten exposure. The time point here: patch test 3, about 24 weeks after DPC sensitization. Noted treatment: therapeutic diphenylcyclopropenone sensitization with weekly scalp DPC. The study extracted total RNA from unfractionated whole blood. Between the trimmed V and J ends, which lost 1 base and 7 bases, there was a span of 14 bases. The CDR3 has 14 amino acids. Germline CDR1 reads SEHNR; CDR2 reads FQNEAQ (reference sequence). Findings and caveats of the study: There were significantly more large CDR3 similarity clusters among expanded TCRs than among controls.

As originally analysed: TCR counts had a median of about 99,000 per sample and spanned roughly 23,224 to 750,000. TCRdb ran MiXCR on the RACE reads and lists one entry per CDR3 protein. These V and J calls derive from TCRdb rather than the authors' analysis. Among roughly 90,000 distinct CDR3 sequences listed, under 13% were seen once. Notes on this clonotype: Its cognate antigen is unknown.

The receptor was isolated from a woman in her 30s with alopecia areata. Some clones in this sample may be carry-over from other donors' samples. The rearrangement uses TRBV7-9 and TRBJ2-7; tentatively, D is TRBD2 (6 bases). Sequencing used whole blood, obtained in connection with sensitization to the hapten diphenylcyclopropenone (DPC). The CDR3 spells CASSLGWTTDEQYF. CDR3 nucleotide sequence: TGTGCCAGCAGCTTAGGTTGGACTACTGATGAGCAGTACTTC.